Sequencing of this T cell receptor (beta chain) was carried out in a study of blood T cell repertoires in COVID-19. V shed 2 bases, J shed 9 bases, and the junction held 9 bases outside the gene matches. CDR3 length: 15 residues. The germline CDR1 and CDR2 sequences are MNHNS and SASEGT. Those enrolled, adults aged roughly 18 to 90 years, came from about two dozen US areas. Donors of Cohort 3 who recovered were those that had two negative PCRs, clearance, or symptom resolution. Libraries were prepared by immunoSEQ multiplex PCR; TCRdb keeps only in-frame clonotypes and omits some of them. The sample lists about 140,000 clones, almost 80% occurring once.

The gene calls are TRBV6-1 and TRBJ1-5; 8 positions agree with TRBD1. The receptor was isolated from a woman between 45 and 60 years old who had recovered from COVID-19. What was sequenced was PBMCs or T cells enriched from blood (not recorded which). The CDR3 reads CASSETRTGRPPQHF. The CDR3 nucleotides are TGTGCCAGCAGTGAAACTCGGACAGGGCGTCCGCCCCAGCATTTT.